This is a list of T cell receptor beta chains from one sample in a study of early T cells in non-severe SARS-CoV-2 infection. MiXCR, applied by TCRdb to the 5' RACE reads, yields one record per CDR3 protein. The table shows roughly 34,000 distinct CDR3 sequences, with roughly 6.8% occurring only once. This specimen was whole blood, taken at baseline. The receptors originated from an adult who was a healthcare worker with PCR-confirmed SARS-CoV-2 infection or an uninfected control (not recorded which). CDR3s include the opening cysteine and the closing phenylalanine or tryptophan. The order of the fields is J gene, V gene, D gene, clone size, CDR3 DNA, CDR3 protein. The D gene is left open where the match is weak. Some rows have no size entry. The others give once, few or many, or a class for an expanded clone.

j_call: TRBJ2-2
v_call: TRBV29-1
d_call: -
clone_size: -
cdr3_nt: TGCAGCGTTGGGAGGGCTTCCGGGGAGCTGTTTTTT
cdr3_aa: CSVGRASGELFF

j_call: TRBJ2-7
v_call: TRBV19
d_call: -
clone_size: -
cdr3_nt: TGTGCCACCGCGAGTAGAGCCTACGAGCAGTACTTC
cdr3_aa: CATASRAYEQYF

j_call: TRBJ2-1
v_call: TRBV4-3
d_call: TRBD2
clone_size: many
cdr3_nt: TGCGCCAGCAGCCCCTCGACTAGCGGGAGTCCCTACAATGAGCAGTTCTTC
cdr3_aa: CASSPSTSGSPYNEQFF

j_call: TRBJ1-1
v_call: TRBV27
d_call: -
clone_size: few
cdr3_nt: TGTGCCAGCAGTCGAGCGGGACGTAGAATGAACACTGAAGCTTTCTTT
cdr3_aa: CASSRAGRRMNTEAFF

j_call: TRBJ1-3
v_call: TRBV20-1
d_call: -
clone_size: -
cdr3_nt: TGCAGTGCTAGTTCGGACGGAGGAAACACCATATATTTT
cdr3_aa: CSASSDGGNTIYF

j_call: TRBJ2-2
v_call: TRBV14
d_call: -
clone_size: many
cdr3_nt: TGTGCCAGCAGCCAGTTCGGTAACACCGGGGAGCTGTTTTTT
cdr3_aa: CASSQFGNTGELFF

j_call: TRBJ2-7
v_call: TRBV20-1
d_call: -
clone_size: -
cdr3_nt: TGCAGTGCTTCCTCACCCCGAGCCTCCCTCGGTTCCTACGAGCAGTACTTC
cdr3_aa: CSASSPRASLGSYEQYF

j_call: TRBJ2-5
v_call: TRBV7-9
d_call: -
clone_size: many
cdr3_nt: TGTGCCAGCAGCTTAGTGAGTGAGACCCAGTACTTC
cdr3_aa: CASSLVSETQYF

j_call: TRBJ1-1
v_call: TRBV5-1
d_call: -
clone_size: -
cdr3_nt: TGCGCCAGCAGCTTCAGGGAGAACACTGAAGCTTTCTTT
cdr3_aa: CASSFRENTEAFF

j_call: TRBJ2-7
v_call: TRBV28
d_call: TRBD1
clone_size: many
cdr3_nt: TGTGCCAGCAGTTTTGGACAGGGGAGCTCCTACGAGCAGTACTTC
cdr3_aa: CASSFGQGSSYEQYF

j_call: TRBJ2-7
v_call: TRBV20-1
d_call: TRBD1
clone_size: many
cdr3_nt: TGCAGTGCTGGCAGGGGGACGTCTTACGAGCAGTACTTC
cdr3_aa: CSAGRGTSYEQYF

j_call: TRBJ2-7
v_call: TRBV4-1
d_call: TRBD2
clone_size: -
cdr3_nt: TGCGCCAGCAGCCAAGTAGGGCTAGCGGGAGGCGAGCAGTACTTC
cdr3_aa: CASSQVGLAGGEQYF

j_call: TRBJ2-5
v_call: TRBV6-5
d_call: TRBD1
clone_size: medium-sized
cdr3_nt: TGTGCCAGCAGTTACGGGGAACAGGGGTCAGAGACCCAGTACTTC
cdr3_aa: CASSYGEQGSETQYF

j_call: TRBJ1-1
v_call: TRBV30
d_call: -
clone_size: few
cdr3_nt: TGTGCCTGGCACAAGAGGGGAATGAACACTGAAGCTTTCTTT
cdr3_aa: CAWHKRGMNTEAFF

j_call: TRBJ1-3
v_call: TRBV12-5
d_call: -
clone_size: -
cdr3_nt: TGTGCTAGTGGCCTTATCAGGGGATCGGGGATTCTCTCTGGAAACACCATATATTTT
cdr3_aa: CASGLIRGSGILSGNTIYF

j_call: TRBJ2-7
v_call: TRBV28
d_call: TRBD1
clone_size: many
cdr3_nt: TGTGCCAGCAGTCTGGGGTCAGACAGGGTCGAGCAGTACTTC
cdr3_aa: CASSLGSDRVEQYF

j_call: TRBJ2-7
v_call: TRBV28
d_call: -
clone_size: many
cdr3_nt: TGTGCCAGCAGTTTGGGCCCGAGCTCCTACGAGCAGTACTTC
cdr3_aa: CASSLGPSSYEQYF

j_call: TRBJ2-2
v_call: TRBV12-3/TRBV12-4
d_call: -
clone_size: few
cdr3_nt: TGTGCCAGCAGTTTAGAGACCGGTGTACTAAAGACCGGGGAGCTGTTTTTT
cdr3_aa: CASSLETGVLKTGELFF

j_call: TRBJ2-2
v_call: TRBV25-1
d_call: TRBD2
clone_size: -
cdr3_nt: TGTGCCAGCAGTGGAGTAGCGGGGGCAATCACCGGGGAGCTGTTTTTT
cdr3_aa: CASSGVAGAITGELFF

j_call: TRBJ2-2
v_call: TRBV10-2
d_call: -
clone_size: many
cdr3_nt: TGCGCCAGCGCCCGGGACTCGAACACCGGGGAGCTGTTTTTT
cdr3_aa: CASARDSNTGELFF

j_call: TRBJ1-1
v_call: TRBV27
d_call: TRBD1
clone_size: few
cdr3_nt: TGTGCCAGCAGTACCAGGGGGCTTTTGGACACTGAAGCTTTCTTT
cdr3_aa: CASSTRGLLDTEAFF

j_call: TRBJ1-5
v_call: TRBV6-5
d_call: -
clone_size: many
cdr3_nt: TGTGCCAGCAGCAAGATAGGCCAGCCCCAGCATTTT
cdr3_aa: CASSKIGQPQHF

j_call: TRBJ2-7
v_call: TRBV18
d_call: -
clone_size: many
cdr3_nt: TGTGCCAGCTCACCACCCGCAGGAGGGTCCGGTAGCGAGCAGTACTTC
cdr3_aa: CASSPPAGGSGSEQYF

j_call: TRBJ1-2
v_call: TRBV6-5
d_call: TRBD1
clone_size: few
cdr3_nt: TGTGCCAGCAGGAGCCGGGACAGGGGGAACTATGGCTACACCTTC
cdr3_aa: CASRSRDRGNYGYTF

j_call: TRBJ2-3
v_call: TRBV4-2
d_call: -
clone_size: many
cdr3_nt: TGTGCCAGCAGCCAAGATCTACCAGCAGATACGCAGTATTTT
cdr3_aa: CASSQDLPADTQYF

j_call: TRBJ2-4
v_call: TRBV12-3/TRBV12-4
d_call: -
clone_size: many
cdr3_nt: TGTGCCAGGAGGGGGGCCCTCCCCGACGTAGCCAAAAACATTCAGTACTTC
cdr3_aa: CARRGALPDVAKNIQYF

j_call: TRBJ1-4
v_call: TRBV28
d_call: -
clone_size: many
cdr3_nt: TGTGCCAGCAGTTTCCCTCTACCGGGGGTGGATGAAAAACTGTTTTTT
cdr3_aa: CASSFPLPGVDEKLFF

j_call: TRBJ2-7
v_call: TRBV28
d_call: -
clone_size: -
cdr3_nt: TGTGCCAGCAGTATCCAGGGGTTTGGGTACGAGCAGTACTTC
cdr3_aa: CASSIQGFGYEQYF

j_call: TRBJ1-6
v_call: TRBV28
d_call: -
clone_size: few
cdr3_nt: TGTGCCAGCAGTCCACCAAGGGATTCACCCCTCCACTTT
cdr3_aa: CASSPPRDSPLHF

j_call: TRBJ2-1
v_call: TRBV5-1
d_call: TRBD2
clone_size: -
cdr3_nt: TGCGCCAGCAGCCGGGAGGTCTTAGCGGGAGTCGTAGACAATGAGCAGTTCTTC
cdr3_aa: CASSREVLAGVVDNEQFF

j_call: TRBJ1-2
v_call: TRBV19
d_call: -
clone_size: many
cdr3_nt: TGTGCCAGTAGTTTCCACGTCCGGCCGTCAGACGATGGCTACACCTTC
cdr3_aa: CASSFHVRPSDDGYTF

j_call: TRBJ1-2
v_call: TRBV5-1
d_call: -
clone_size: few
cdr3_nt: TGCGCCAGCAGCTTTGGAGGGTCGGCTGGCTACACCTTC
cdr3_aa: CASSFGGSAGYTF

j_call: TRBJ2-3
v_call: TRBV7-2
d_call: TRBD2
clone_size: -
cdr3_nt: TGTGCCAGCAGTGCCCAAGGACCGGGACTAGCGGGGGCCCGAGAGTATTTT
cdr3_aa: CASSAQGPGLAGAREYF

j_call: TRBJ2-2
v_call: TRBV7-7
d_call: -
clone_size: few
cdr3_nt: TGTGCTAGCAGCCCCTCCCCGGGCACCGGGGAGCTGTTTTTT
cdr3_aa: CASSPSPGTGELFF

j_call: TRBJ2-7
v_call: TRBV19
d_call: TRBD2
clone_size: -
cdr3_nt: TGTGCCAGTAGCCAGGGACTAGCGGGTATCTACGAGCAGTACTTC
cdr3_aa: CASSQGLAGIYEQYF

j_call: TRBJ1-2
v_call: TRBV5-1
d_call: -
clone_size: many
cdr3_nt: TGCGCCAGCAGCCCCAGGACCGCTAGCCCCGTTTATGGCTACACCTTC
cdr3_aa: CASSPRTASPVYGYTF

j_call: TRBJ2-2
v_call: TRBV6-5
d_call: -
clone_size: many
cdr3_nt: TGTGCCAGCAGTTCCCAGGGCGCCGGGGAGCTGTTTTTT
cdr3_aa: CASSSQGAGELFF

j_call: TRBJ1-2
v_call: TRBV20-1
d_call: TRBD1
clone_size: -
cdr3_nt: TGCAGTGCTGCCGGGACAGTCTATGGCTACACCTTC
cdr3_aa: CSAAGTVYGYTF

j_call: TRBJ1-3
v_call: TRBV7-3
d_call: TRBD1
clone_size: many
cdr3_nt: TGTGCCAGCAGCTCCTCGACAGGGTCGGGAAACACCATATATTTT
cdr3_aa: CASSSSTGSGNTIYF

j_call: TRBJ2-1
v_call: TRBV24-1
d_call: -
clone_size: many
cdr3_nt: TGTGCCACCAGTGATCGCATAGGGGGGATTTCCTACAATGAGCAGTTCTTC
cdr3_aa: CATSDRIGGISYNEQFF

j_call: TRBJ2-7
v_call: TRBV27
d_call: -
clone_size: many
cdr3_nt: TGTGCCAGCAGTTTTACCGGGGGTGGGAACGAGCAGTACTTC
cdr3_aa: CASSFTGGGNEQYF

j_call: TRBJ1-4
v_call: TRBV12-3/TRBV12-4
d_call: TRBD1
clone_size: many
cdr3_nt: TGTGCCAGCAGCCATGACAGGGATGCTAATGAAAAACTGTTTTTT
cdr3_aa: CASSHDRDANEKLFF

j_call: TRBJ2-1
v_call: TRBV6-5
d_call: -
clone_size: -
cdr3_nt: TGTGCCAGCAGATCTAGGTTTGAGCAGTTCTTC
cdr3_aa: CASRSRFEQFF

j_call: TRBJ2-7
v_call: TRBV28
d_call: -
clone_size: few
cdr3_nt: TGTGCCAGCAGCAAGCGCCTCCCGGGACAGGTTACTAGCGGGCCCTACGAGCAGTACTTC
cdr3_aa: CASSKRLPGQVTSGPYEQYF

j_call: TRBJ2-1
v_call: TRBV5-5
d_call: -
clone_size: -
cdr3_nt: TGTGCCAGCAGCCGAGAGGGCAATGAGCAGTTCTTC
cdr3_aa: CASSREGNEQFF

j_call: TRBJ2-3
v_call: TRBV27
d_call: TRBD2
clone_size: -
cdr3_nt: TGTGCCAGCGGCCTGGGACTAGCAACAGATACGCAGTATTTT
cdr3_aa: CASGLGLATDTQYF

j_call: TRBJ2-1
v_call: TRBV11-3
d_call: TRBD2
clone_size: few
cdr3_nt: TGTGCCAGCAGCTTAGATCGGGGGACTAGCGGGAAGACCTACAATGAGCAGTTCTTC
cdr3_aa: CASSLDRGTSGKTYNEQFF

j_call: TRBJ1-1
v_call: TRBV7-9
d_call: -
clone_size: few
cdr3_nt: TGTGCCAGCGTCTCTGATACAGGGCCCACTGAAGCTTTCTTT
cdr3_aa: CASVSDTGPTEAFF

j_call: TRBJ1-2
v_call: TRBV25-1
d_call: TRBD1
clone_size: medium-sized
cdr3_nt: TGTGCCAGCAGTGACCCTGGGACAGGGGGCTATGGCTACACCTTC
cdr3_aa: CASSDPGTGGYGYTF

j_call: TRBJ2-3
v_call: TRBV2
d_call: TRBD2
clone_size: many
cdr3_nt: TGTGCCAGCTGGACTAGCGGGAACACAGATACGCAGTATTTT
cdr3_aa: CASWTSGNTDTQYF

j_call: TRBJ2-7
v_call: TRBV10-3
d_call: TRBD1
clone_size: few
cdr3_nt: TGTGCCATCAGTCGGGACAGCGAGCTGGACGAGCAGTACTTC
cdr3_aa: CAISRDSELDEQYF

j_call: TRBJ2-5
v_call: TRBV25-1
d_call: -
clone_size: few
cdr3_nt: TGTGCCAGCAGTGTTCACCTCGACAGCCAAGAGACCCAGTACTTC
cdr3_aa: CASSVHLDSQETQYF

j_call: TRBJ2-2
v_call: TRBV28
d_call: TRBD1
clone_size: -
cdr3_nt: TGTGCCAGCAGTCCACTATTGGCAGGGGGCATCGGGGAGCTGTTTTTT
cdr3_aa: CASSPLLAGGIGELFF

j_call: TRBJ2-2
v_call: TRBV2
d_call: TRBD2
clone_size: many
cdr3_nt: TGTGCCAGCAGTGAACGCGGGAGCGGTGCCGGGGAGCTGTTTTTT
cdr3_aa: CASSERGSGAGELFF

j_call: TRBJ2-1
v_call: TRBV7-2
d_call: TRBD1
clone_size: few
cdr3_nt: TGTGCCAGCAGCCGAATGGGACAGGGGAGGGGTGAGCAGTTCTTC
cdr3_aa: CASSRMGQGRGEQFF

j_call: TRBJ2-3
v_call: TRBV20-1
d_call: TRBD2
clone_size: many
cdr3_nt: TGCAGCACCGGGACTAGCGGACCCACAGATACGCAGTATTTT
cdr3_aa: CSTGTSGPTDTQYF

j_call: TRBJ2-1
v_call: TRBV19
d_call: -
clone_size: many
cdr3_nt: TGTGCCAGTAGTCCGACCCCGTGGGTCGCTGAGCAGTTCTTC
cdr3_aa: CASSPTPWVAEQFF